This is a list of T cell receptor beta chains from one sample in a study of cytomegalovirus exposure and HLA in healthy donors. Repertoires were generated with immunoSEQ multiplex PCR, while TCRdb's copy carries only in-frame clones and drops some. The data show 190,000 or so clones, with more than 65% seen just once and 2.8% held by the top ten. What was sequenced was PBMCs. These receptor sequences come from a woman under 30 in good health and CMV-seropositive. CDR3s include the opening cysteine and the closing phenylalanine or tryptophan. D genes are given only for firm matches. Size values are once, few and many counts, or a class for expanded clones, and some rows have none.

>.|TRBJ2-6|TRBD1|TRBV2
CASSVTGARSGANVLTF
TGTGCCAGCAGTGTAACAGGGGCTCGCTCTGGGGCCAACGTCCTGACTTTC
>.|TRBJ1-2|TRBD1|TRBV2
CASRTQGARHGYTF
TGTGCCAGCAGGACCCAGGGGGCGCGGCATGGCTACACCTTC
>.|TRBJ2-1|.|TRBV27
CASSLSKRVPSGEQFF
TGTGCCAGCAGTTTATCGAAAAGAGTCCCCTCGGGTGAGCAGTTCTTC
>.|TRBJ2-3|TRBD2|TRBV5-6
CASSFKASGGDTQYF
TGTGCCAGCAGCTTTAAGGCTAGCGGGGGTGATACGCAGTATTTT
>.|TRBJ1-1|.|TRBV9
CASSGRWGGTEAFF
TGTGCCAGCAGCGGAAGATGGGGGGGAACTGAAGCTTTCTTT
>once|TRBJ2-3|.|TRBV5-1
CASSDDYTDTQYF
TGCGCCAGCAGCGACGACTACACAGATACGCAGTATTTT
>few|TRBJ2-5|TRBD2|TRBV9
CASSVPTSGGTQYF
TGTGCCAGCAGCGTACCTACTAGCGGTGGGACCCAGTACTTC
>.|TRBJ1-3|.|TRBV14
CASLLPGLENTIYF
TGTGCCAGCCTACTGCCGGGACTTGAAAACACCATATATTTT
>few|TRBJ1-1|TRBD1|TRBV28
CASSFGNRGTEAFF
TGTGCCAGCAGTTTTGGTAACAGGGGCACTGAAGCTTTCTTT
>once|TRBJ1-6|.|TRBV27
CASSGRSSYNSPLHF
TGTGCCAGCAGCGGCAGGTCCTCCTATAATTCACCCCTCCACTTT
>.|TRBJ2-5|TRBD1|TRBV7-2
CASSLDRGGQETQYF
TGTGCCAGCAGCCTCGACAGGGGAGGCCAAGAGACCCAGTACTTC
>.|TRBJ2-4|TRBD1|TRBV28
CASSLRPGQGYDRAKNIQYF
TGTGCCAGCAGTTTACGACCGGGACAGGGGTATGATCGCGCCAAAAACATTCAGTACTTC
>once|TRBJ1-6|.|TRBV4-3
CASSQEQSTYNSPLHF
TGCGCCAGCAGCCAAGAACAGAGCACCTATAATTCACCCCTCCACTTT
>.|TRBJ2-7|.|TRBV5-1
CASSLGAPTEQYF
TGCGCCAGCAGCTTGGGGGCACCGACCGAGCAGTACTTC
>few|TRBJ2-1|.|TRBV11-2
CASSFNNEQFF
TGTGCCAGCAGCTTTAACAATGAGCAGTTCTTC
>.|TRBJ2-1|TRBD1|TRBV9
CASSVGLNRDRAYNEQFF
TGTGCCAGCAGCGTAGGCCTAAACCGGGACAGGGCCTACAATGAGCAGTTCTTC
>.|TRBJ1-1|.|TRBV19
CASSSGQLKATEAFF
TGTGCCAGTAGTAGCGGACAACTTAAGGCAACTGAAGCTTTCTTT
>.|TRBJ1-2|.|TRBV9
CASSDGRDRDYGYTF
TGTGCCAGCAGCGACGGCAGGGATCGGGACTATGGCTACACCTTC
>.|TRBJ1-6|.|TRBV6-5
CASSYSGQNSPLHF
TGTGCCAGCAGTTACTCCGGTCAAAATTCACCCCTCCACTTT
>.|TRBJ2-3|TRBD1|TRBV7-9
CASSVSAGTGNTDTQYF
TGTGCCAGCAGCGTCTCCGCCGGGACAGGGAATACAGATACGCAGTATTTT
>once|TRBJ1-3|.|TRBV4-3
CASSQVLQGGNTIYF
TGCGCCAGCAGCCAAGTCCTACAGGGTGGAAACACCATATATTTT
>.|TRBJ1-2|.|TRBV7-9
CASRSLTGLYGYTF
TGTGCCAGCAGGAGCCTGACAGGACTCTATGGCTACACCTTC
>once|TRBJ2-3|.|TRBV2
CASGARGVGGTDTQYF
TGTGCCAGCGGGGCGCGGGGTGTGGGGGGTACAGATACGCAGTATTTT
>.|TRBJ2-5|TRBD2|TRBV11-2
CASSQRGRETQYF
TGTGCCAGCAGCCAGCGGGGGAGAGAGACCCAGTACTTC
>once|TRBJ2-2|.|TRBV7-9
CASSLAPGTSTGELFF
TGTGCCAGCAGCTTAGCGCCGGGGACATCCACCGGGGAGCTGTTTTTT
>.|TRBJ2-1|.|TRBV29-1
CSVMGEAYNEQFF
TGCAGCGTTATGGGGGAGGCTTACAATGAGCAGTTCTTC
>.|TRBJ2-7|.|TRBV6-1
CASSEARGPPYEQYF
TGTGCCAGCAGTGAAGCGCGCGGGCCGCCCTACGAGCAGTACTTC
>.|TRBJ1-1|.|TRBV2
CASDAGNTEAFF
TGTGCCAGCGACGCGGGGAACACTGAAGCTTTCTTT
>.|TRBJ2-1|.|TRBV6-1
CASSEQGQIYNEQFF
TGTGCCAGCAGTGAACAAGGACAGATCTACAATGAGCAGTTCTTC
>.|TRBJ1-3|TRBD1|TRBV5-1
CASSLSGTGSSNTIYF
TGCGCCAGCAGCTTGAGTGGGACAGGGTCTTCGAACACCATATATTTT
>.|TRBJ1-6|TRBD1|TRBV4-1
CASSQGVGGQPNSPLHF
TGCGCCAGCAGCCAGGGGGTAGGGGGACAGCCCAATTCACCCCTCCACTTT
>.|TRBJ1-1|TRBD1|TRBV19
CASSRAPGQGNTEAFF
TGTGCCAGTAGCCGAGCGCCGGGACAGGGGAACACTGAAGCTTTCTTT
>.|TRBJ1-2|TRBD1|TRBV15
CATQGANYGYTF
TGTGCCACCCAGGGGGCTAACTATGGCTACACCTTC
>.|TRBJ2-7|.|TRBV2
CASSPRGAGVMHEQYF
TGTGCCAGCAGCCCCCGGGGAGCAGGTGTAATGCACGAGCAGTACTTC
>.|TRBJ1-1|TRBD1|TRBV9
CASSPRTGANTEAFF
TGTGCCAGCAGCCCCCGGACAGGAGCGAACACTGAAGCTTTCTTT
>.|TRBJ2-5|TRBD2|TRBV25-1
CASSASGGNQETQYF
TGTGCCAGCAGTGCGAGCGGGGGGAACCAAGAGACCCAGTACTTC
>.|TRBJ2-7|TRBD2|TRBV14
CASSPGAGPGWEQYF
TGTGCCAGCAGCCCGGGAGCGGGACCGGGTTGGGAGCAGTACTTC
>.|TRBJ2-1|TRBD2|TRBV7-6
CASSLGLAGGNEQFF
TGTGCCAGCAGCTTAGGGCTAGCGGGGGGGAATGAGCAGTTCTTC
>.|TRBJ2-5|.|TRBV2
CAIVAGKQETQYF
TGTGCCATCGTGGCGGGGAAGCAAGAGACCCAGTACTTC
>.|TRBJ1-1|TRBD1|TRBV5-1
CASSQSTGGHTEAFF
TGCGCCAGCAGCCAGTCGACAGGGGGTCACACTGAAGCTTTCTTT
>.|TRBJ2-2|.|TRBV28
CASSFPSLDAGELFF
TGTGCCAGCAGTTTCCCTTCCCTAGACGCCGGGGAGCTGTTTTTT
>.|TRBJ2-3|TRBD1|TRBV27
CASSFKGAGTDTQYF
TGTGCCAGCAGTTTTAAGGGGGCCGGCACAGATACGCAGTATTTT
>.|TRBJ2-7|TRBD1|TRBV9
CASSIRTGTGEQYF
TGTGCCAGCAGCATCCGGACAGGGACGGGTGAGCAGTACTTC
>.|TRBJ1-1|.|TRBV5-4
CASSSSQGQETEAFF
TGTGCCAGCAGCTCGTCCCAGGGGCAGGAGACTGAAGCTTTCTTT
>.|TRBJ2-7|TRBD1|TRBV7-3
CASSLTGTGGVYEQYF
TGTGCCAGCAGCTTAACGGGGACAGGGGGCGTCTACGAGCAGTACTTC
>.|TRBJ1-4|TRBD1|TRBV25-1
CASSQFTGTAEKLFF
TGTGCCAGCAGTCAATTCACCGGGACAGCAGAAAAACTGTTTTTT
>.|TRBJ1-3|TRBD1|TRBV5-6
CASTNRVNRGGNTIYF
TGTGCCAGCACCAACAGGGTCAACAGGGGAGGAAACACCATATATTTT
>.|TRBJ1-2|TRBD1|TRBV5-4
CASSVPGTEFNYGYTF
TGTGCCAGCAGCGTTCCCGGGACAGAGTTCAACTATGGCTACACCTTC
>.|TRBJ1-6|.|TRBV5-8
CASSLGQAGSPLHF
TGTGCCAGCAGCTTGGGACAGGCTGGCTCACCCCTCCACTTT
>.|TRBJ1-4|.|TRBV28
CASSQGGLGHAEKLFF
TGTGCCAGCAGTCAAGGCGGTTTGGGACACGCGGAAAAACTGTTTTTT
>.|TRBJ2-7|.|TRBV7-3
CASSSTGGIGEQYF
TGTGCCAGCAGCTCCACCGGGGGTATTGGCGAGCAGTACTTC
>once|TRBJ1-5|.|TRBV7-6
CASSPSPGKPQHF
TGTGCCAGCAGCCCATCCCCGGGGAAGCCCCAGCATTTT
>.|TRBJ2-7|.|TRBV19
CASSTIDRNPYEQYF
TGTGCCAGTAGTACTATCGACAGGAACCCCTACGAGCAGTACTTC
>.|TRBJ2-7|.|TRBV6-6
CASSYSSGVEQYF
TGTGCCAGCAGTTACTCGTCAGGGGTCGAGCAGTACTTC